This T cell receptor (beta chain) originates from a study of CD8 T cells in Susac syndrome. General study points: In its TCR sequencing and HLA analysis, the study acknowledged that the number of individuals was relatively small.

The RNA, roughly 0.45 to 1 ug, was put through reverse transcription using random hexamers. Amplification of the TCR beta CDR3 was carried out by immunoSEQ multiplex PCR, which spanned a total of 54 Vbeta and 13 Jbeta segments. TCRdb analysed the immunoSEQ multiplex PCR reads with MiXCR anew, one entry per CDR3 protein. Among 300,000 to 350,000 distinct CDR3 sequences listed, under 95% were seen once. A note on this clonotype: Its target is not known.

This CDR3 region has 14 residues. Trimming cost V 6 bases and J 4 bases; bases outside gene matches: 5. The germline CDR1 and CDR2 sequences are MNHEY and SMNVEV (reference sequence). TCR beta sequencing covered blood CD8+ and CD4+ T cells. Purification of the CD8+ and CD4+ T cells relied on negative isolation, and TEMRA cells underwent FACS enrichment. The sample comprised CD4+ T cells from PBMCs. The chain is built from TRBV27 and TRBJ1-3; TRBD1 matches 8 bases. This receptor was identified in a human donor with multiple sclerosis. CDR3 sequence: CASRRTGSGNTIYF. Here the CDR3 DNA reads TGTGCCAGCAGGCGGACAGGGTCAGGAAACACCATATATTTT.